This T cell receptor beta chain is from a study of cytomegalovirus exposure and HLA in healthy donors. The overall study: Earlier sequencing of 150 million to 200 million T cells yielded 120 million or so unique TCR beta sequences.

About this clone: Its matching antigen is unknown.

The CDR3 is made up of 15 amino acids. In germline, CDR1 is SGHVS, CDR2 FQNEAQ. V shed 6 bases, J shed 4 bases, and the junction held 9 bases outside the gene matches. Notes on the study in general: Productive status was seen about 90% or about 30% of the time for most TCR beta V segments in an earlier analysis.

Primers for the PCR totalled 60 Vbeta and 13 Jbeta. TCRdb's table, derived via immunoSEQ multiplex PCR, lists solely in-frame clones and lacks some. The sample carries about 240,000 clones, just under 80% recorded once. This chain connects TRBV7-8 to TRBJ1-1; 9 nucleotides align to TRBD1. This receptor was obtained from a boy between 10 and 17 years old in good health and CMV-seronegative. Sequencing input: PBMCs. CDR3 DNA sequence: TGTGCCAGCAGGTTTACAGGGGGCGCGGGCACTGAAGCTTTCTTT. Amino acids: CASRFTGGAGTEAFF.